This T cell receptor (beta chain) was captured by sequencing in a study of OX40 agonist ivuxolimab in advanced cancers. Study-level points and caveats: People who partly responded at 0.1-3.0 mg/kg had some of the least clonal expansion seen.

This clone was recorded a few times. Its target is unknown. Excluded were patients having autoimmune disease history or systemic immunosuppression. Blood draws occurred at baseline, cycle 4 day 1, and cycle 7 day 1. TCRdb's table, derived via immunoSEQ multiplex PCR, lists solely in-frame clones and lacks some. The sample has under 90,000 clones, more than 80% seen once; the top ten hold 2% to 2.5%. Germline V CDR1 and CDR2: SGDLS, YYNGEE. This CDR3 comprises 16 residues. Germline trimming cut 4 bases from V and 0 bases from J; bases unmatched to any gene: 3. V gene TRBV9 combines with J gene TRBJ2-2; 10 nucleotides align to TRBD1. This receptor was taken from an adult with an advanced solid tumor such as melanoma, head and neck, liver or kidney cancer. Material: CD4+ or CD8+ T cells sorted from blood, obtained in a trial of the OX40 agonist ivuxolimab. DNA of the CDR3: TGTGCCAGCAGCCGGGACAGGGGCTCGAACACCGGGGAGCTGTTTTTT. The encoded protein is CASSRDRGSNTGELFF.